The table lists the clone carrying this TCR beta chain with a few counts. Its antigen is not identified. These data come from a study of early T cells in non-severe SARS-CoV-2 infection. At the level of the study: Unsorted whole blood bulk RNA was sequenced, with unpaired chains.

Whole-study results and caveats: Matching with VDJdb favored anti-spike CD8 responses (missing private and CD4 specificities).

Germline V gene sequence: CDR1 KGHSH, CDR2 LQKENI. J was trimmed by 3 bases and V by 4 bases; bases with no gene match: 2. The CDR3 loop spans 14 amino acids. Unique molecular identifiers were added to individual cDNA molecules. MiXCR, run by TCRdb on the 5' RACE reads, gives a single entry per CDR3 protein. The profile shows 34,000 or so distinct CDR3 sequences, about 8.2% of them singletons. This chain links TRBV18 with TRBJ2-2, with 7 bases identical to TRBD1. Input material: whole blood. The sequence came from an adult who was a healthcare worker with PCR-confirmed SARS-CoV-2 infection or an uninfected control (not recorded which). Here the CDR3 reads CASSRQGDTGELFF. Here the CDR3 DNA reads TGTGCCAGCTCACGACAGGGCGACACCGGGGAGCTGTTTTTT.